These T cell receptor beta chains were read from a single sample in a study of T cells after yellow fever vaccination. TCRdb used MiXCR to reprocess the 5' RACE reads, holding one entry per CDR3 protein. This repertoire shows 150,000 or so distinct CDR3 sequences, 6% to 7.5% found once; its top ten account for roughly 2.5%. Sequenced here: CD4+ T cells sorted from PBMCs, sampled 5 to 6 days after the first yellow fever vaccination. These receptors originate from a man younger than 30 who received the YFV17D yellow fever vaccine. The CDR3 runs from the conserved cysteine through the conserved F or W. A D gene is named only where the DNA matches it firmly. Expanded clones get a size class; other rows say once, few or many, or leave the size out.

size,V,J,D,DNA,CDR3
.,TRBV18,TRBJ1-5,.,TGTGCCAGCTCACCGGCAGGGGAGTACAATCAGCCCCAGCATTTT,CASSPAGEYNQPQHF
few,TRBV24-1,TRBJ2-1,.,TGTGCCACCAGTGATCCCCCCCCCAGGGACCATGAGCAGTTCTTC,CATSDPPPRDHEQFF
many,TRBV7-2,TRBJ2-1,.,TGTGCCAGCAGCTTAGTATATCCCTGGTATGAGCAGTTCTTC,CASSLVYPWYEQFF
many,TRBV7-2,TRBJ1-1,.,TGTGCCAGCAGCTTAGTCCCCCGCGGTGAAGCTTTCTTT,CASSLVPRGEAFF
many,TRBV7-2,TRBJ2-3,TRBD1,TGTGCCAGCAGGTCCGACAGGGGGGCAGATACGCAGTATTTT,CASRSDRGADTQYF
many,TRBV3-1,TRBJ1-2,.,TGTGCCAGCAGCCAAGCCCGGGCGGGCTACACCTTC,CASSQARAGYTF
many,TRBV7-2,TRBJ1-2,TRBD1,TGTGCCAGCAGCTTAGGTGGGGACAGGGGGTCCGGCTACACCTTC,CASSLGGDRGSGYTF
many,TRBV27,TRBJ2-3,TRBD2,TGTGCCAGCAGAAAAGCGGGGGGAGGCACAGATACGCAGTATTTT,CASRKAGGGTDTQYF
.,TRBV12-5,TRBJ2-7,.,TGTGCTAGTGCTCCTGTTTCCTACGAGCAGTACTTC,CASAPVSYEQYF
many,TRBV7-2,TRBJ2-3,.,TGTGCCAGCAGCTTTTATGAAGATACGCAGTATTTT,CASSFYEDTQYF
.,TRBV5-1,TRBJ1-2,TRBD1,TGCGCCAGCAGTCAGGGACAGGGGAACCTCGGCTACACCTTC,CASSQGQGNLGYTF
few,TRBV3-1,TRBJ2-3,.,TGTGCCAGCAGGCGACCGGGGGATACGCAGTATTTT,CASRRPGDTQYF
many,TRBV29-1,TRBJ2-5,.,TGCAGCGTTGAACGTGTTCAAGAGACCCAGTACTTC,CSVERVQETQYF
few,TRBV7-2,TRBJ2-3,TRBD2,TGTGCCAGCAGCTTAGCCCCACGCGTGGGGGGGGATACGCAGTATTTT,CASSLAPRVGGDTQYF
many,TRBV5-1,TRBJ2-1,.,TGCGCCAGCAGCTTGGTGGCAGGGGTTGACAATGAGCAGTTCTTC,CASSLVAGVDNEQFF
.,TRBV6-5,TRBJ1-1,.,TGTGCCAGCAGTTCATACTATCGACAGCCCGGGAACACTGAAGCTTTCTTT,CASSSYYRQPGNTEAFF
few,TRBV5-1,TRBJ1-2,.,TGCGCCAGCAGCTACGGACAGTTTAACTATGGCTACACCTTC,CASSYGQFNYGYTF
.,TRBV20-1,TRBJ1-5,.,TGCAGTGCTAGAGTAACCGTTTCTGGCAATCAGCCCCAGCATTTT,CSARVTVSGNQPQHF
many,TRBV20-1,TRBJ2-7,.,TGCAGTGCCTTTGTACCCTATAAGGAGGAGCAGTACTTC,CSAFVPYKEEQYF
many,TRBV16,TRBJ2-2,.,TGTGCCAGCAGCCAGGTCAGGGTGAACACCGGGGAGCTGTTTTTT,CASSQVRVNTGELFF
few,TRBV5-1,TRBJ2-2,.,TGCGCCAGCAGCTATCAGGGCTACACCGGGGAGCTGTTTTTT,CASSYQGYTGELFF
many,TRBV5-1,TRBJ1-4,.,TGCGCCAGCAGCTTGGGTTCGGCAGAAGAAAAACTGTTTTTT,CASSLGSAEEKLFF
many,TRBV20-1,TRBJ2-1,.,TGCAGTGCTATGAAGAGAGACGGGACCTGGAATGAGCAGTTCTTC,CSAMKRDGTWNEQFF
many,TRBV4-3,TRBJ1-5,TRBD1,TGCGCCAGCAGCCAGTTCGCAGGGGGCGGCAATCAGCCCCAGCATTTT,CASSQFAGGGNQPQHF
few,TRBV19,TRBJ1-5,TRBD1,TGTGCCAGTAGTAGTTACAGGGGGAGAAGTCAGCCCCAGCATTTT,CASSSYRGRSQPQHF
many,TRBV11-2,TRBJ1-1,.,TGTGCCAGCAGCTTAGACCGCCACGGTGAAGCTTTCTTT,CASSLDRHGEAFF
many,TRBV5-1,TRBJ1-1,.,TGCGCCAGCAGCCCATCGACAGGAAGGACTGAAGCTTTCTTT,CASSPSTGRTEAFF
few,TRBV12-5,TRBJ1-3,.,TGTGCTAGTGCCCAAGGGGGTAACACCATATATTTT,CASAQGGNTIYF
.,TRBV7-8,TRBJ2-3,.,TGTGCCAGCAGCTTACACACGGGGCCCGACACAGATACGCAGTATTTT,CASSLHTGPDTDTQYF
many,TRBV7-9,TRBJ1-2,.,TGTGCCAGCAGCTTCCTTCAGGTGGATGGCTACACCTTC,CASSFLQVDGYTF
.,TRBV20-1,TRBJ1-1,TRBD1,TGCAGTGCGGAAACAGGGGGCCACCCTGAAGCTTTCTTT,CSAETGGHPEAFF
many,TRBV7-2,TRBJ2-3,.,TGTGCCAGCAGCTTATTCGGCGACACAGATACGCAGTATTTT,CASSLFGDTDTQYF
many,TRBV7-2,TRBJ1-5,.,TGTGCCAGCAGCCCGCTCAAGGGGAGCAATCAGCCCCAGCATTTT,CASSPLKGSNQPQHF
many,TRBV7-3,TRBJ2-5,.,TGTGCCAGCAGTTTCGACGGGAGAGAGACCCAGTACTTC,CASSFDGRETQYF
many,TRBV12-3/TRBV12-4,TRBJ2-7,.,TGTGCCAGCAGTTTCCAGGATACGTACGAGCAGTACTTC,CASSFQDTYEQYF
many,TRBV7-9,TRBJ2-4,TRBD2,TGTGCCAGCAGAGTCAGCGGGGGCAAAAACATTCAGTACTTC,CASRVSGGKNIQYF
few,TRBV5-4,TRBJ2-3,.,TGTGCCAGCAGCGACCGTAGCACAGATACGCAGTATTTT,CASSDRSTDTQYF
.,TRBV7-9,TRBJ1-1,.,TGTGCCAGCAGCCTTTCGACAGCCAGTTTTACTGAAGCTTTCTTT,CASSLSTASFTEAFF
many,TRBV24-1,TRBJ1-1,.,TGTGCCACCAGTGATCGGGGGGATGAAGCTTTCTTT,CATSDRGDEAFF
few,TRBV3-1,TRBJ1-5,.,TGTGCCAGCAGTTCGCACGGTAATAGCAATCAGCCCCAGCATTTT,CASSSHGNSNQPQHF
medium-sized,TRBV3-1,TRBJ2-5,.,TGTGCCAGCAGCTTAAGAGAGACCCAGTACTTC,CASSLRETQYF
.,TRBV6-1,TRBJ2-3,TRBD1,TGTGCCAGCAGTGGAGGGACAGGTTACACAGATACGCAGTATTTT,CASSGGTGYTDTQYF
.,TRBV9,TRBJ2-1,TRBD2,TGTGCCAGCAGCGTTGCCGGGACTAGCGGGGGCGATGAGCAGTTCTTC,CASSVAGTSGGDEQFF
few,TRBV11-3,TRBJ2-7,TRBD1,TGTGCCAGCAGCTCGTATTTATGGGGCCCCCGACTCCTGGACAGGGAAGAGGTGCAGTACTTC,CASSSYLWGPRLLDREEVQYF
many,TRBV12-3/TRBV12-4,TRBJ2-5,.,TGTGCCAGCAGTCACGGGACTGTGGAGACCCAGTACTTC,CASSHGTVETQYF
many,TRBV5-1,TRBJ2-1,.,TGCGCCAGCAGCTTGGTGGGGAATCGCCGCAATGAGCAGTTCTTC,CASSLVGNRRNEQFF
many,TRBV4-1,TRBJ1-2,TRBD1,TGCGCCAGCAGCCGCGGGGGACAGGGGGGGATGAGTGGCTATGGCTACACCTTC,CASSRGGQGGMSGYGYTF
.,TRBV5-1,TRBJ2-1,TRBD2,TGCGCCAGCAGCACCGGCAGACTAGCGGGGGGGGTAAATGAGCAGTTCTTC,CASSTGRLAGGVNEQFF
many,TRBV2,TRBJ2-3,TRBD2,TGTGCCAGCGACCCTAGCGGAACCACAGATACGCAGTATTTT,CASDPSGTTDTQYF
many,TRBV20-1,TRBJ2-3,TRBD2,TGCAGTGCTAGAGATTTTGGAGCTAGCGGAAGCACAGATACGCAGTATTTT,CSARDFGASGSTDTQYF